A single sample gave rise to the 3 T cell receptor beta chains below, sequenced in a study of T cells in Graves' hyperthyroidism and ophthalmopathy. TCR beta CDR3 regions were amplified from RNA. TCR CDR3 underwent first-round RT-PCR with the HTBI primer set. Via MiXCR, TCRdb re-called the multiplex PCR reads, giving one row per CDR3 protein. The data contain about 96,000 distinct CDR3 sequences, around 52% of them singletons. The specimen sequenced was blood. These receptors all stem from a woman aged 40 to 55 with Graves' hyperthyroidism.

This clonotype was counted at least ten times. This chain joins TRBV5-1 and TRBJ1-3, with D maybe TRBD1 (5 bases). Trimming took off 0 bases at V and 0 bases at J, with 10 bases between the two ends. Germline V gives CDR1 SGHRS, CDR2 YFSETQ. This CDR3 region has 16 residues. This CDR3 is CASSLVGRGSGNTIYF. DNA for the CDR3: TGCGCCAGCAGCTTGGTGGGGCGCGGCTCTGGAAACACCATATATTTT.

This clonotype has a single count. The rearrangement joins TRBV24-1 to TRBJ2-5; D gene uncertain. V lost 2 bases and J lost 3, with 6 bases in between. The V gene's germline CDR1 is KGHDR and CDR2 SFDVKD. CDR3 length equals 13 residues. The CDR3: CATSDYGEETQYF. CDR3 coding DNA: TGTGCCACCAGTGATTACGGTGAAGAGACCCAGTACTTC.

To note about this clonotype: One junction end does not reproduce the germline sequence, and a read error may be involved. The chain has TRBV29-1 and TRBJ2-6; D possibly corresponds to TRBD2 (6 bases). The CDR3 has 12 residues. Germline values: CDR1 SQVTM, CDR2 ANQGSEA. The CDR3, as DNA: TGCAGCGTTGAAGAGGGTGGCGGGACTGAAGCTTTC. As protein: CSVEEGGGTEAF. Looking up the rest from reference TRBV29-1 and TRBJ2-6 gives the full variable domain: SAVISQKPSRDICQRGTSLTIQCQVDSQVTMMFWYRQQPGQSLTLIATANQGSEATYESGFVIDKFPISRPNLTFSTLTVSNMSPEDSSIYLCSVEEGGGTEAFGAGSRLTVL.